This TCR beta chain stems from a study of tumor and adjacent non-tumor tissue in lung cancer. Study as a whole: Aged roughly 30 to 85 years, patients included 10 men and several women with stage I to III disease.

TCRbeta libraries were built with three rounds of nested PCR, modified from ARM-PCR. MiXCR, run by TCRdb on the multiplex PCR reads, gives a single entry per CDR3 protein. Among about 67,000 distinct CDR3 sequences listed, around 76% were seen once. Concerning this clonotype itself: Its antigen is undetermined. The junction departs from germline at one end; a sequencing error may be responsible.

Findings of the study overall: Compared with tumor, normal lung showed significantly lower TCR diversity.

No cell sorting was done before RNA was extracted from the tissue. More than 3 cm separated this lung sample from the edge of the tumor. Donors were chemotherapy-naive, newly diagnosed lung cancer surgical patients in China, August–late 2014. Sequenced material: distant non-tumor lung tissue. The TCR comes from a man aged 55 to 70 with non-small cell lung cancer.

The DNA of the CDR3 is TGTGCCAGCAGTCTCGGGACGGGGTTCACAGATACGCAGTATTTC. As protein: CASSLGTGFTDTQYF. This chain links TRBV11-1 with TRBJ2-3; the D gene could be TRBD1 or TRBD2 (5 bases each). CDR3 length equals 15 residues. CDR1 is SGHAT and CDR2 is FQDESV in the germline V gene (reference sequence).